This T cell receptor (beta chain) was observed in a study of shared clonotypes between healthy human individuals. Regarding the study as a whole: Since donors were few, the genetic and exposure-history diversity represented was limited.

Trimming took off 6 bases at V and 3 bases at J, with 14 bases between the two ends. CDR1 and CDR2 (germline): LNHDA, SQIVND (reference sequence). This CDR3 has 14 amino acids. All donors qualified as healthy HIV-negative adults and had experienced no recent acute infections or vaccinations. The unsorted samples had 70 million to 100 million PBMCs used for genomic DNA. A word on this clone: Its matching antigen is unknown.

As originally analysed: ImmunoSEQ only sent back junction sequences with no quality scores, so filtering was done differently. Generated by immunoSEQ multiplex PCR, the TCRdb table keeps only in-frame clones and is missing some. Clone size and the V and J calls come from that table; the DNA yielded D and trimming. The sample contains around 500,000 clones, 60% to 85% of which appear only once. Specimen: PBMCs. The receptor was derived from a woman between 40 and 55 years old in good health. Some clones in this sample may be carry-over from other donors' samples. The V gene is TRBV19, the J gene TRBJ1-1; a possible D gene is TRBD1 (5 bases). CDR3 loop: CASSEGTMDTEAFF. The DNA for the CDR3 is TGTGCCAGTAGCGAAGGGACTATGGACACTGAAGCTTTCTTT.